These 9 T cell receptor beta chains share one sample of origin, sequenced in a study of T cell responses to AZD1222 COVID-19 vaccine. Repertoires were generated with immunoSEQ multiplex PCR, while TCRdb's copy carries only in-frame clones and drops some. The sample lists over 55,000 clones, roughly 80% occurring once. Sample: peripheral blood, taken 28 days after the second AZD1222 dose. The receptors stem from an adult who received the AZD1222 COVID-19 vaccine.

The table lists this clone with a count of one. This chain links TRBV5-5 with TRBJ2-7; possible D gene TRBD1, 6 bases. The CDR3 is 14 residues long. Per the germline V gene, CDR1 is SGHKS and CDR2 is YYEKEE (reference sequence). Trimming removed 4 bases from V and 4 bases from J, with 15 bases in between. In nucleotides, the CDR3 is TGTGCCAGCAGCGCGCAGGGCACAGGGTACGAGCAGTACTTC. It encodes CASSAQGTGYEQYF.

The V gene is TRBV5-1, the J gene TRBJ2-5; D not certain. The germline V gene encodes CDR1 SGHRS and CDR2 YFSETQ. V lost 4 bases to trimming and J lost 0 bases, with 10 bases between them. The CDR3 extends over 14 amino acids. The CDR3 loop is CASSPLTNQETQYF. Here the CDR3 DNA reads TGCGCCAGCAGCCCACTGACAAACCAAGAGACCCAGTACTTC.

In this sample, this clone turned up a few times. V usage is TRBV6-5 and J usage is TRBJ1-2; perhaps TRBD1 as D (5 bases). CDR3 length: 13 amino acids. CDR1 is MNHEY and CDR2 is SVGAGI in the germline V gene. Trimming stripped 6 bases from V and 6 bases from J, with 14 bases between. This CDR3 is CASRGGPGDGYTF. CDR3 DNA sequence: TGTGCCAGCAGGGGGGGTCCCGGGGATGGCTACACCTTC.

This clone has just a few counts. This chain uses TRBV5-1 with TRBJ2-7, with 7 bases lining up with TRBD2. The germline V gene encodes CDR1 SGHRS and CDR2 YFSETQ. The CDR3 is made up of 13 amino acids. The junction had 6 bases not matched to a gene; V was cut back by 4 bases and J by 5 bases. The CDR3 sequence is CASSLAGVHEQYF. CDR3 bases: TGCGCCAGCAGCCTTGCGGGAGTCCACGAGCAGTACTTC.

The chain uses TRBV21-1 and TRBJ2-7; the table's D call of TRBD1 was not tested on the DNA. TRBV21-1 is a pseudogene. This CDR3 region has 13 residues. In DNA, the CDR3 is TGTGCCGTCCCCGGGACAAGGTTGTACGAGCAGTACTTC. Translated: CAVPGTRLYEQYF.

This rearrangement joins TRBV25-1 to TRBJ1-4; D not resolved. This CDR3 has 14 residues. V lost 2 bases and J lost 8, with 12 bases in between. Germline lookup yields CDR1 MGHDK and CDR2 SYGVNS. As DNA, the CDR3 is TGTGCCAGCAGTGAAGCCTCAGTTGCGGAAAAACTGTTTTTT. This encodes CASSEASVAEKLFF.

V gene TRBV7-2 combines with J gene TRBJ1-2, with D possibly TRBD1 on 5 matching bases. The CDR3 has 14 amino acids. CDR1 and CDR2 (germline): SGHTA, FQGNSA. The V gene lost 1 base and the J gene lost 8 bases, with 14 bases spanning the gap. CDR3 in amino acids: CASSLGQGTMGYTF. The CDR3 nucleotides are TGTGCCAGCAGCTTAGGGCAGGGAACTATGGGCTACACCTTC.

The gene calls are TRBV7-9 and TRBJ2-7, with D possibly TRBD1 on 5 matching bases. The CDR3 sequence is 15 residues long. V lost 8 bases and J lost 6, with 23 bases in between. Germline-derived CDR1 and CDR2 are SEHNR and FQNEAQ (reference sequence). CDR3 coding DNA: TGTGCCAGCGCTTTAGGGGATACCACCCCTGGCGAGCAGTACTTC. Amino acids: CASALGDTTPGEQYF.

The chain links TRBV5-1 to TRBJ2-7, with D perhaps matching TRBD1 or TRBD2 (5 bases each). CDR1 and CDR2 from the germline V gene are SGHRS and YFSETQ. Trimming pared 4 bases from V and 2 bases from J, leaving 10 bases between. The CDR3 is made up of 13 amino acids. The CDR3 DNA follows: TGCGCCAGCAGCGGGACCCCCGCCTACGAGCAGTACTTC. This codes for CASSGTPAYEQYF.